The 15 T cell receptor beta chains reported below all come from one sample, sequenced in a study of T cells in Graves' hyperthyroidism and ophthalmopathy. TCR beta CDR3 regions were amplified from RNA transcripts. First-round RT-PCR of the TCR CDR3 relied on the HTBI primer set. TCRdb recomputed calls from the multiplex PCR reads with MiXCR, one row per CDR3 protein. This sample has some 650,000 distinct CDR3 sequences, with around 16% found just once. Material: blood. All receptors derive from a woman between 35 and 50 years old with Graves' ophthalmopathy.

This chain links TRBV27 with TRBJ2-5; no reliable D call. This CDR3 has 13 residues. Between the trimmed V and J ends, which lost 5 bases and 2 bases, there was a span of 9 bases. Germline V gene data show CDR1 as MNHEY and CDR2 as SMNVEV (reference sequence). CDR3 nucleotides: TGTGCCAGCAGTCAACGACCACAAGAGACCCAGTACTTC. Protein product: CASSQRPQETQYF.

This clonotype has just a few counts. V is TRBV28 and J is TRBJ2-5; 7 bases agree with TRBD1. Losses at the gene ends were 9 bases for V and 2 bases for J; bases not matched to a gene: 12. Germline V gene sequence: CDR1 MDHEN, CDR2 SYDVKM. The CDR3 sequence is 15 residues long. CDR3 amino acids: CASTNWDRAQETQYF. The CDR3 region has the DNA TGTGCCAGTACAAACTGGGACAGAGCTCAAGAGACCCAGTACTTC.

This clonotype was observed many times. The rearrangement joins TRBV5-1 to TRBJ2-3; maybe TRBD1 (5 bases). There are 14 residues in the CDR3. The V gene lost 4 bases and the J gene lost 2 bases, with 11 bases spanning the gap. Per the germline V gene, CDR1 is SGHRS and CDR2 is YFSETQ. CDR3 DNA: TGCGCCAGCAGCGTGGACACGGCCACAGATACGCAGTATTTT. Protein sequence: CASSVDTATDTQYF.

This clonotype has a count of ten or more. V gene TRBV5-1 combines with J gene TRBJ2-2; unclear D gene. V lost 1 base and J 0 bases, leaving 10 bases between the germline ends. Germline CDR1 is SGHRS and CDR2 is YFSETQ. CDR3 length equals 16 residues. The CDR3 region has the DNA TGCGCCAGCAGCTTGATGGAATTGGCGAACACCGGGGAGCTGTTTTTT. This encodes CASSLMELANTGELFF. Looking up the rest from reference TRBV5-1 and TRBJ2-2 gives the full variable domain: KAGVTQTPRYLIKTRGQQVTLSCSPISGHRSVSWYQQTPGQGLQFLFEYFSETQRNKGNFPGRFSGRQFSNSRSEMNVSTLELGDSALYLCASSLMELANTGELFFGEGSRLTVL.

This clonotype was seen only a few times. The chain recombines TRBV7-9 with TRBJ1-4; TRBD1 matches at 7 bases. The CDR3 is 16 amino acids. The V gene end was trimmed by 5 bases and the J gene end by 2 bases; junction bases not matched to a gene: 8. Germline CDR1 and CDR2: SEHNR and FQNEAQ (reference sequence). CDR3 in amino acids: CASSTRDRSTNEKLFF. Here the CDR3 DNA reads TGTGCCAGCAGCACTCGGGACAGATCCACTAATGAAAAACTGTTTTTT.

This clonotype has only a few counts. A much larger clone differs from this one at a single base, so this may be a read error. This rearrangement joins TRBV2 to TRBJ1-1; D uncertain. In germline, CDR1 is SNHLY, CDR2 FYNNEI. The CDR3 is made up of 14 amino acids. CDR3 in DNA: TGTGCCAGCAGGGCAGGCTTCCAGAACACTGAAGCTGTCTTT. The encoded protein is CASRAGFQNTEAVF.

This clonotype was counted at least ten times. The chain links TRBV28 to TRBJ2-3, with TRBD1 matching over 9 bases. The CDR3 consists of 15 residues. V lost 5 bases to trimming and J lost 2 bases; unmatched junction nucleotides: 5. Germline lookup yields CDR1 MDHEN and CDR2 SYDVKM. The CDR3 sequence: CASSRGDRDTDTQYF. CDR3 DNA sequence: TGTGCCAGCAGTCGAGGGGACAGGGACACAGATACGCAGTATTTT.

In this sample, this clonotype turned up many times. J is TRBJ2-1 and V is TRBV29-1, with 8 bases matching TRBD2. The J segment lost 15 bases and the V segment lost 6 bases, leaving 13 bases of the junction unmatched. Germline V CDR1 and CDR2: SQVTM, ANQGSEA. CDR3 length: 12 residues. CDR3 DNA sequence: TGCAGCGTCGCCCGGGGGGGGGGCGAGGTGTTCTTC. This encodes CSVARGGGEVFF.

In DNA, the CDR3 is TGTGCCAGCAGCTTCGGACAGCATAGCAATCAGCCCCAGCATTTT. Protein product: CASSFGQHSNQPQHF. The rearrangement links TRBV5-8 to TRBJ1-5, with a tentative D call TRBD1 (6 bases). CDR1 is SGHTS and CDR2 is YDEGEE in the germline V gene. Between the trimmed V and J ends, which lost 2 bases and 0 bases, there was a span of 9 bases. This CDR3 is built from 15 residues.

The genes are TRBV6-4 and TRBJ2-1; 8 bases are shared with TRBD1. The germline gives CDR1 MRHNA, CDR2 SNTAGT. The CDR3 runs 13 residues. J lost 8 bases, V lost 4 bases, and 4 bases had no gene match. The CDR3 nucleotides read TGTGCCAGCAGTGTGCGGACAGGGCATGAGCAGTTCTTC. Protein sequence: CASSVRTGHEQFF.

This clonotype was seen at least ten times. This rearrangement joins TRBV5-1 to TRBJ2-1, with a weak D call TRBD2 (6 bases). Per germline, CDR1 SGHRS and CDR2 YFSETQ. The CDR3 is made up of 15 amino acids. V was pared by 1 base and J by 7 bases, with 15 bases between. CDR3 region: CASSLSSGQANEQFF. The CDR3 DNA follows: TGCGCCAGCAGCTTGAGTAGCGGCCAGGCGAATGAGCAGTTCTTC.

This clonotype was seen many times. The chain has TRBV28 and TRBJ2-1; D not resolved. Deletions cut 3 bases from V and 5 bases from J, with 8 bases between. Germline assignment: CDR1 MDHEN and CDR2 SYDVKM. The CDR3 runs 13 residues. The DNA of the CDR3 is TGTGCCAGCAGTTTCACGTGGAACAATGAGCAGTTCTTC. Encoded protein: CASSFTWNNEQFF.

The chain combines TRBV27 with TRBJ1-4; D ambiguous. Germline lookup yields CDR1 MNHEY and CDR2 SMNVEV (reference sequence). The CDR3 runs to 16 residues. The V gene lost 2 bases and the J gene lost 8 bases, with 18 bases spanning the gap. CDR3 nucleotide sequence: TGTGCCAGCAGTTTAGCAGGTTATAGTGGTATCGAAAAACTGTTTTTT. It translates to CASSLAGYSGIEKLFF.

The CDR3 bases are TGTGCCAGTAGTATAATAGGGGATAGCAATCAGCCCCAGCATTTT. Its protein product is CASSIIGDSNQPQHF. This rearrangement joins TRBV19 to TRBJ1-5; D may be TRBD1 (5 bases). The germline gives CDR1 LNHDA, CDR2 SQIVND (reference sequence). The CDR3 spans 15 residues. Trimming cost V 2 bases and J 0 bases, with 8 bases left between them.

Comment on this clonotype: This clone may be a read error of a much larger clone one base away. The V and J genes are TRBV5-1 and TRBJ2-1, with 10 bases lining up with TRBD2. V lost 5 bases to trimming and J lost 3 bases; unmatched junction nucleotides: 11. The CDR3 contains 17 residues. Germline CDR1 reads SGHRS; CDR2 reads YFSETQ. CDR3: CASSSRPGLASYNEQFF. DNA of the CDR3: TGCGCCAGCAGTTCACGGCCGGGACTAGCGAGCTACAATGAGCAGTTCTTC.